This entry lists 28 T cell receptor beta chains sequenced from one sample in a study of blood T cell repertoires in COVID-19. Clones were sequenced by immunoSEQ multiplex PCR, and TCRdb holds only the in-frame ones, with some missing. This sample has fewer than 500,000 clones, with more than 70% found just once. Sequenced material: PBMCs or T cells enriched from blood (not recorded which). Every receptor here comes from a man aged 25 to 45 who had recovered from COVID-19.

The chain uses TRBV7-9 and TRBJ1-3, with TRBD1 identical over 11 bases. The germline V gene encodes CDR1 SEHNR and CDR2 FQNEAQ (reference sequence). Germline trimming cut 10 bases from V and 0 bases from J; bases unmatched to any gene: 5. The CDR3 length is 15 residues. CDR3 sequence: CATGDRGYSGNTIYF. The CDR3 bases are TGTGCCACGGGGGACAGGGGGTACTCTGGAAACACCATATATTTT.

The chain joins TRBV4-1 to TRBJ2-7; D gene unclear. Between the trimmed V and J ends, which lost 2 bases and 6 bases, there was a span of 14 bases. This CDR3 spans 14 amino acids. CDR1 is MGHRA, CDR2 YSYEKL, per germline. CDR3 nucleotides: TGCGCCAGCAGCCAACCCACTGGTACGGGCGAGCAGTACTTC. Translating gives CASSQPTGTGEQYF.

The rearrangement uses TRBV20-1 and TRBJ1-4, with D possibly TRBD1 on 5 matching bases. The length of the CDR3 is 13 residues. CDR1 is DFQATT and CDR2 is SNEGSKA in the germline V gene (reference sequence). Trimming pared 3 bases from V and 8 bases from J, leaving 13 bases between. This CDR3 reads CSASHAGNEKLFF. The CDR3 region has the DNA TGCAGTGCTAGTCACGCAGGGAACGAAAAACTGTTTTTT.

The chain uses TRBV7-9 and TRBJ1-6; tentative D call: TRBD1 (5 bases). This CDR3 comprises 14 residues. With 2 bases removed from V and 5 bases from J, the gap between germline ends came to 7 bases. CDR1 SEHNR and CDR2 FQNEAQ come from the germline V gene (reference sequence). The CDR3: CASSLSGDNSPLHF. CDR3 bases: TGTGCCAGCAGCTTATCGGGGGATAATTCACCCCTCCACTTT.

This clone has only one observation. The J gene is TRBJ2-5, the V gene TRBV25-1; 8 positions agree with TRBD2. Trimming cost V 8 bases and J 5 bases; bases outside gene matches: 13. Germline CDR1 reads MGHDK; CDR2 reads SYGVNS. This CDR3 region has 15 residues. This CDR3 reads CASGPSDREGETQYF. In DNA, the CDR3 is TGTGCCAGCGGGCCGTCGGACCGGGAGGGGGAGACCCAGTACTTC.

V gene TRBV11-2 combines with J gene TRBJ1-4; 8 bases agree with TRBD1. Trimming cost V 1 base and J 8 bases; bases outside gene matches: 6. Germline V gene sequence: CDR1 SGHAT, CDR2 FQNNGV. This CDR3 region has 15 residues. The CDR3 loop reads CASSLGTGRWEKLFF. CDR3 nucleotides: TGTGCCAGCAGCTTAGGGACAGGGAGATGGGAAAAACTGTTTTTT.

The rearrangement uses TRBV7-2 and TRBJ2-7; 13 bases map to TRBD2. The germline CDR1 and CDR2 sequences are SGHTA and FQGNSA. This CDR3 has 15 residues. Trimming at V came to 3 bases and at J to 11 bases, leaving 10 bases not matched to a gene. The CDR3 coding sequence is TGTGCCAGCAGCTTCTCCGGGACTAGCGGGGATTTAGAGTACTTC. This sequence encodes CASSFSGTSGDLEYF.

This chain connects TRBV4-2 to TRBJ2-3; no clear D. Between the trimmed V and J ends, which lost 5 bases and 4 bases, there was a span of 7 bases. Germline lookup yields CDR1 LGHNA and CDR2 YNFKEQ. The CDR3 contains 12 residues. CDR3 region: CASSYLADTQYF. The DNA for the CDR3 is TGTGCCAGCAGCTATCTCGCAGATACGCAGTATTTT.

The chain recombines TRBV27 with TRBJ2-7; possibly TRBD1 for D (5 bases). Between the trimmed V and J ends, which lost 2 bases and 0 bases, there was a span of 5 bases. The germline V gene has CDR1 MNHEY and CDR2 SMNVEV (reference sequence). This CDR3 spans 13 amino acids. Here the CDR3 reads CASSLQGSYEQYF. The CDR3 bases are TGTGCCAGCAGTTTACAGGGCTCCTACGAGCAGTACTTC.

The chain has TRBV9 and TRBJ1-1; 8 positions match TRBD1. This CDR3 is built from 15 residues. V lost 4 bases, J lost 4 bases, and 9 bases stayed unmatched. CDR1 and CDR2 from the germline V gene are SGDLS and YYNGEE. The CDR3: CASSLGQGQVTEAFF. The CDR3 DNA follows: TGTGCCAGCAGCCTTGGACAGGGACAGGTCACTGAAGCTTTCTTT.

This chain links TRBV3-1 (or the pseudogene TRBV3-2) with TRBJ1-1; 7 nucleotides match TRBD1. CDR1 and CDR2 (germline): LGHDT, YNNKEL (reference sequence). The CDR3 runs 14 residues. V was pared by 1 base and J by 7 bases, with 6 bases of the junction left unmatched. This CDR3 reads CASSQGPGQSEAFF. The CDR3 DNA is TGTGCCAGCAGCCAAGGGCCGGGACAGAGTGAAGCTTTCTTT.

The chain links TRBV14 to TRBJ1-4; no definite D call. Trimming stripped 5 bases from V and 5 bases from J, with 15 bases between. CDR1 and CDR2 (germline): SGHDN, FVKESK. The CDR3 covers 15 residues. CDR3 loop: CASSSLANPNEKLFF. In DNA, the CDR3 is TGTGCCAGCAGCTCCCTGGCCAATCCGAATGAAAAACTGTTTTTT.

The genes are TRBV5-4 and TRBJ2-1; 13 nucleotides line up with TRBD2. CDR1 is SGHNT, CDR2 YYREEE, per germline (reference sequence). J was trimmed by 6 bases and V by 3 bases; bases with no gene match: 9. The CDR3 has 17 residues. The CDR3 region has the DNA TGTGCCAGCAGCTCCGAGAAGACTAGCGGGGGGACCAATGAGCAGTTCTTC. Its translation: CASSSEKTSGGTNEQFF.

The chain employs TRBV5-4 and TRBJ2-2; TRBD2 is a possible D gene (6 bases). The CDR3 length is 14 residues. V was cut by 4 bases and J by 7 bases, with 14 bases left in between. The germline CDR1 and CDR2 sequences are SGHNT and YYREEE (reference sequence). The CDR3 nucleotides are TGTGCCAGCAGCCACGGGACTGTCGACGGGGAGCTGTTTTTT. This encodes CASSHGTVDGELFF.

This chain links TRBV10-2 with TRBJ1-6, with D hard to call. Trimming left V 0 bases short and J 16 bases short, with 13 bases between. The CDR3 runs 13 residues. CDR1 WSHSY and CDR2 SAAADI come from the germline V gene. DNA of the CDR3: TGCGCCAGCAGTGAGTCGGGAGGGCTGTTGCTCCACTTT. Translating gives CASSESGGLLLHF.

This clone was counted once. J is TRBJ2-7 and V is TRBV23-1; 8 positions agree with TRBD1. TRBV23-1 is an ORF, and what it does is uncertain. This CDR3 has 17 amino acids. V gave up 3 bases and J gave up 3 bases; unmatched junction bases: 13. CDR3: CASSHMYSGQDNYEQYF. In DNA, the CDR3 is TGCGCCAGCAGTCACATGTACTCGGGACAGGACAACTACGAGCAGTACTTC.

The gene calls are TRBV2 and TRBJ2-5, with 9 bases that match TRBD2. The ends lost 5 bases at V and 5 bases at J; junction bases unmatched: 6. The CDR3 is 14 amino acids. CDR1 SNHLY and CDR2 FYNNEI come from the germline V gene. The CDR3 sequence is CASSPGLAGETQYF. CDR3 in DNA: TGTGCCAGCAGTCCGGGACTAGCCGGGGAGACCCAGTACTTC. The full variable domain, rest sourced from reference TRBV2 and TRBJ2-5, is EPEVTQTPSHQVTQMGQEVILRCVPISNHLYFYWYRQILGQKVEFLVSFYNNEISEKSEIFDDQFSVERPDGSNFTLKIRSTKLEDSAMYFCASSPGLAGETQYFGPGTRLLVL.

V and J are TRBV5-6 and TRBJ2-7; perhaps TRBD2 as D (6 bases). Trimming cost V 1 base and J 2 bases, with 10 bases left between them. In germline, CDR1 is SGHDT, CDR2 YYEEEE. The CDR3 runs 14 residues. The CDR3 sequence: CASSLPGVAYEQYF. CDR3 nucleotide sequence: TGTGCCAGCAGCTTGCCGGGGGTCGCCTACGAGCAGTACTTC.

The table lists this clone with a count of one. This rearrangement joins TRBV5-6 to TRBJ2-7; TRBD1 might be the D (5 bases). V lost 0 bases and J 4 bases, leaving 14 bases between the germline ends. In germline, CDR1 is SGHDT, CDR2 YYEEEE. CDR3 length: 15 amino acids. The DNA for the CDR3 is TGTGCCAGCAGCTTGGGACAGCCCTCCGGATACGAGCAGTACTTC. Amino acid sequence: CASSLGQPSGYEQYF.

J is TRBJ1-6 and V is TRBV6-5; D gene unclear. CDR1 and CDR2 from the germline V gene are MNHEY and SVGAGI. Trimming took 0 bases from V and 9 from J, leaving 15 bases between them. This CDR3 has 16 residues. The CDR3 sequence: CASSYSPGRRSSPLHF. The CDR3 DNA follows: TGTGCCAGCAGTTACTCACCGGGAAGAAGGAGTTCACCCCTCCACTTT.

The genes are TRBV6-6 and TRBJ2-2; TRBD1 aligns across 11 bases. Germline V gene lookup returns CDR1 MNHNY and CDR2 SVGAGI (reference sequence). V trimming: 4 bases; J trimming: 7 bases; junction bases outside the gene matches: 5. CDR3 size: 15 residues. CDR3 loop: CASSSGQGAVGELFF. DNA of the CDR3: TGTGCCAGCAGTTCCGGACAGGGGGCTGTCGGGGAGCTGTTTTTT.

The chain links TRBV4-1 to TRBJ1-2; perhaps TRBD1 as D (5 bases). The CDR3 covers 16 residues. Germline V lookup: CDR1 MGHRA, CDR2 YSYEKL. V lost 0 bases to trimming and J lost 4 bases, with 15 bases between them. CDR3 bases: TGCGCCAGCAGCCAAGAACAGGCGAGTGGGTTCTATGGCTACACCTTC. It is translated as CASSQEQASGFYGYTF.

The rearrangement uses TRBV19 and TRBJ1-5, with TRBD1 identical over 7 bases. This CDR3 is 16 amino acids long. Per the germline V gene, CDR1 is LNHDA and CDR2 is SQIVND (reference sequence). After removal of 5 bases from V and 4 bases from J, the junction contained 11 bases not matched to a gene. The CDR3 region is CASSRKGGQSNQPQHF. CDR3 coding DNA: TGTGCCAGTAGTCGCAAGGGGGGACAGAGTAATCAGCCCCAGCATTTT.

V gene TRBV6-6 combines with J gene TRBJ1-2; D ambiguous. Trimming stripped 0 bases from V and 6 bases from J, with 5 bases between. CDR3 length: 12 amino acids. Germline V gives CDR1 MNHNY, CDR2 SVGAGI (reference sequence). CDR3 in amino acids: CASSYSEDGYTF. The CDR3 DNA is TGTGCCAGCAGTTACTCGGAGGATGGCTACACCTTC.

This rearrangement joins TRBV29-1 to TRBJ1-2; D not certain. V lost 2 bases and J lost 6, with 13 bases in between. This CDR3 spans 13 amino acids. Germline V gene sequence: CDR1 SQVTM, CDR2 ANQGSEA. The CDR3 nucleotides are TGCAGCGTTGAACCGGGGATTGGGGATGGCTACACCTTC. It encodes CSVEPGIGDGYTF.

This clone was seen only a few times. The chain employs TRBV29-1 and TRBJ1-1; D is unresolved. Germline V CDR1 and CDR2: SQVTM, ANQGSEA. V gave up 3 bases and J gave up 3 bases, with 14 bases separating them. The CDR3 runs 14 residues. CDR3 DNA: TGCAGCGTTGATAGAGTTTCCCCGCACACTGAAGCTTTCTTT. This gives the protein CSVDRVSPHTEAFF.

This CDR3 reads CASNEGGPLNTEAFF. The CDR3 bases are TGTGCCAGTAATGAGGGTGGACCCTTGAACACTGAAGCTTTCTTT. The genes are TRBV19 and TRBJ1-1; D gene unclear. The CDR3 runs 15 residues. CDR1 and CDR2 from the germline V gene are LNHDA and SQIVND (reference sequence). The V end was cut by 7 bases, the J end by 0 bases, with 15 bases between. Full variable domain (outside the CDR3, taken from reference TRBV19 and TRBJ1-1): DGGITQSPKYLFRKEGQNVTLSCEQNLNHDAMYWYRQDPGQGLRLIYYSQIVNDFQKGDIAEGYSVSREKKESFPLTVTSAQKNPTAFYLCASNEGGPLNTEAFFGQGTRLTVV.

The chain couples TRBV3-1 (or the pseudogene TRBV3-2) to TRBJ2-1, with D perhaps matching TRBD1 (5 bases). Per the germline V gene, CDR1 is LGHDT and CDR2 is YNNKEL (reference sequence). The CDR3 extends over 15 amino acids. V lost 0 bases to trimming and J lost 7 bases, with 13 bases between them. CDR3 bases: TGTGCCAGCAGCCAAGACAGGGCTTTTTGGAATGAGCAGTTCTTC. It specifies CASSQDRAFWNEQFF.